The subject of this entry is one T cell receptor (beta chain). The antigen remains undetermined. Nashville, Tennessee was home to all donors, each a Caucasian adult. Germline V lookup: CDR1 SGDLS, CDR2 YYNGEE. J lost 6 bases, V lost 0 bases, and 9 bases had no gene match. The CDR3 has 16 amino acids. The record originates from a study of shared clonotypes between healthy human individuals. Background on the study: Each donor had three CD4 naive, three CD4 memory, two CD8 naive and one CD8 memory plate.

Per the study methods: Junction-only sequences without quality scores came from ImmunoSEQ, so filtering differed. Repertoires were generated with immunoSEQ multiplex PCR, while TCRdb's copy carries only in-frame clones and drops some. V, J and clone size were drawn from that table, and D and trimming were deduced from the DNA. The sample has some 2.3 million clones, 90% to 95% seen once. General observations from the study: When naive CD4 clonotypes were compared across a handful of donors, roughly 4.9% were shared.

The rearrangement uses TRBV9 and TRBJ2-3, with TRBD1 matching 8 bases. The sequence was collected from a man aged 18 to 29 in good health. Some clones in this sample may be carry-over from other donors' samples. The sequenced material came from naive CD4+ T cells from PBMCs. The subset here: CD45RA+ positively selected. CDR3 coding DNA: TGTGCCAGCAGCGTAGTCTCCGGACAGGGCGGGGATACGCAGTATTTT. Amino acid sequence: CASSVVSGQGGDTQYF.